A selection of T cell receptor beta chains follows, all from one sample in a study of identifying expanded T cells in peripheral blood. Sequenced by immunoSEQ multiplex PCR; TCRdb stores in-frame clones only, minus some. Among fewer than 85,000 clones listed, almost 85% were seen once. Sequencing was done on a sample of blood. All receptors come from a person between 18 and 75 years old in good health. Each CDR3 is given with its conserved first and last residue. The D gene is left open where the match is weak. Not all rows give a size; the values are once, few, many and, for expanded clones, a class.

j_call: TRBJ2-5
v_call: TRBV25-1
clone_size: NA
d_call: NA
cdr3_aa: CASSDYAGDGGETQYF
cdr3_nt: TGTGCCAGCAGTGATTACGCCGGGGACGGAGGAGAGACCCAGTACTTC

j_call: TRBJ2-1
v_call: TRBV4-3
clone_size: NA
d_call: TRBD2
cdr3_aa: CASSQDPGGSGIYNEQFF
cdr3_nt: TGCGCCAGCAGCCAAGATCCTGGGGGGAGCGGGATCTACAATGAGCAGTTCTTC

j_call: TRBJ2-7
v_call: TRBV19
clone_size: NA
d_call: TRBD2
cdr3_aa: CASSNPGGGLAESSYEQYF
cdr3_nt: TGTGCCAGTAGTAATCCAGGGGGCGGACTAGCGGAGTCCTCCTACGAGCAGTACTTC

j_call: TRBJ2-7
v_call: TRBV7-9
clone_size: NA
d_call: TRBD1
cdr3_aa: CASSGQGGEQYF
cdr3_nt: TGTGCCAGCAGCGGACAGGGGGGAGAGCAGTACTTC

j_call: TRBJ2-7
v_call: TRBV6-5
clone_size: few
d_call: TRBD1
cdr3_aa: CASTSGQGNHEQYF
cdr3_nt: TGTGCCAGCACCTCGGGACAGGGTAACCACGAGCAGTACTTC

j_call: TRBJ1-5
v_call: TRBV19
clone_size: NA
d_call: NA
cdr3_aa: CASGRENQPQHF
cdr3_nt: TGTGCCAGTGGAAGAGAAAATCAGCCCCAGCATTTT

j_call: TRBJ2-7
v_call: TRBV7-9
clone_size: NA
d_call: NA
cdr3_aa: CASSLAQGMSSYEQYF
cdr3_nt: TGTGCCAGCAGCTTAGCTCAGGGGATGAGCTCCTACGAGCAGTACTTC

j_call: TRBJ2-7
v_call: TRBV27
clone_size: NA
d_call: TRBD2
cdr3_aa: CASGPGTSGRYEQYF
cdr3_nt: TGTGCCAGCGGACCCGGGACTAGCGGGAGGTACGAGCAGTACTTC

j_call: TRBJ1-1
v_call: TRBV28
clone_size: NA
d_call: NA
cdr3_aa: CASRLHTEAFF
cdr3_nt: TGTGCCAGCAGACTACACACTGAAGCTTTCTTT

j_call: TRBJ2-1
v_call: TRBV5-1
clone_size: NA
d_call: TRBD2
cdr3_aa: CASSLPSGISNEQFF
cdr3_nt: TGCGCCAGCAGCTTGCCGAGCGGGATCTCGAATGAGCAGTTCTTC

j_call: TRBJ1-2
v_call: TRBV11-2
clone_size: few
d_call: TRBD1
cdr3_aa: CASSLGLGTGGNYGYTF
cdr3_nt: TGTGCCAGCAGCTTAGGATTAGGGACAGGGGGGAACTATGGCTACACCTTC

j_call: TRBJ1-2
v_call: TRBV4-1
clone_size: few
d_call: NA
cdr3_aa: CASSQDQVGYGYTF
cdr3_nt: TGCGCCAGCAGCCAAGACCAGGTGGGGTATGGCTACACCTTC

j_call: TRBJ2-2
v_call: TRBV19
clone_size: NA
d_call: TRBD1
cdr3_aa: CASRDRGDTGELFF
cdr3_nt: TGTGCCAGCCGGGACAGGGGAGACACCGGGGAGCTGTTTTTT

j_call: TRBJ1-5
v_call: TRBV29-1
clone_size: few
d_call: NA
cdr3_aa: CSVAQASNQPQHF
cdr3_nt: TGCAGCGTTGCCCAGGCTAGCAATCAGCCCCAGCATTTT

j_call: TRBJ2-1
v_call: TRBV10-3
clone_size: once
d_call: NA
cdr3_aa: CAISESGSLNEQFF
cdr3_nt: TGTGCCATCAGTGAGTCAGGCTCCTTAAATGAGCAGTTCTTC

j_call: TRBJ2-7
v_call: TRBV7-3
clone_size: NA
d_call: NA
cdr3_aa: CASSLSEVTYEQYF
cdr3_nt: TGTGCCAGCAGCCTCTCGGAGGTTACCTACGAGCAGTACTTC

j_call: TRBJ1-4
v_call: TRBV9
clone_size: NA
d_call: NA
cdr3_aa: CASSPWGRQSEKLFF
cdr3_nt: TGTGCCAGCAGCCCCTGGGGACGGCAAAGTGAAAAACTGTTTTTT

j_call: TRBJ2-7
v_call: TRBV6-5
clone_size: NA
d_call: NA
cdr3_aa: CASSLDRAYEQYF
cdr3_nt: TGTGCCAGCAGTTTGGACCGAGCCTACGAGCAGTACTTC

j_call: TRBJ2-7
v_call: TRBV7-9
clone_size: NA
d_call: TRBD2
cdr3_aa: CASSLYGRNDEQYF
cdr3_nt: TGTGCCAGCAGCTTGTACGGGAGGAACGACGAGCAGTACTTC

j_call: TRBJ1-3
v_call: TRBV13
clone_size: NA
d_call: NA
cdr3_aa: CASSLLNTIYF
cdr3_nt: TGTGCCAGCAGCTTACTCAACACCATATATTTT

j_call: TRBJ2-7
v_call: TRBV6-5
clone_size: NA
d_call: TRBD1
cdr3_aa: CASKGGAEYEQYF
cdr3_nt: TGTGCCAGCAAAGGGGGCGCGGAATACGAGCAGTACTTC

j_call: TRBJ1-2
v_call: TRBV14
clone_size: NA
d_call: NA
cdr3_aa: CASSQGGNYYGYTF
cdr3_nt: TGTGCCAGCAGCCAAGGGGGCAATTACTATGGCTACACCTTC

j_call: TRBJ1-3
v_call: TRBV28
clone_size: NA
d_call: NA
cdr3_aa: CASSFSGAAGNTIYF
cdr3_nt: TGTGCCAGCAGTTTTTCGGGGGCCGCTGGAAACACCATATATTTT

j_call: TRBJ2-2
v_call: TRBV7-3
clone_size: NA
d_call: NA
cdr3_aa: CASSRSNTGELFF
cdr3_nt: TGTGCCAGCAGCCGCTCGAACACCGGGGAGCTGTTTTTT

j_call: TRBJ1-2
v_call: TRBV9
clone_size: NA
d_call: TRBD1
cdr3_aa: CASSVGGTGGDYGYTF
cdr3_nt: TGTGCCAGCAGCGTAGGAGGGACAGGGGGGGACTATGGCTACACCTTC

j_call: TRBJ2-7
v_call: TRBV7-2
clone_size: NA
d_call: NA
cdr3_aa: CASSRDYSNYEQYF
cdr3_nt: TGTGCCAGCAGCCGTGACTACTCAAACTACGAGCAGTACTTC

j_call: TRBJ1-2
v_call: TRBV15
clone_size: NA
d_call: NA
cdr3_aa: CATSRVLEGSDGYTF
cdr3_nt: TGTGCCACCAGCAGAGTGCTCGAGGGTAGCGATGGCTACACCTTC

j_call: TRBJ2-7
v_call: TRBV30
clone_size: NA
d_call: NA
cdr3_aa: CAWSVGRSSYEQYF
cdr3_nt: TGTGCCTGGAGTGTCGGGCGGAGCTCCTACGAGCAGTACTTC

j_call: TRBJ2-1
v_call: TRBV5-1
clone_size: NA
d_call: NA
cdr3_aa: CASSLGSYNEQFF
cdr3_nt: TGCGCCAGCAGCTTGGGCTCCTACAATGAGCAGTTCTTC

j_call: TRBJ1-1
v_call: TRBV10-1
clone_size: NA
d_call: NA
cdr3_aa: CASSEERARGTEAFF
cdr3_nt: TGCGCCAGCAGTGAGGAACGGGCTCGTGGGACTGAAGCTTTCTTT

j_call: TRBJ1-5
v_call: TRBV7-2
clone_size: NA
d_call: NA
cdr3_aa: CASSLAPSNQPQHF
cdr3_nt: TGTGCCAGCAGCTTAGCTCCCAGCAATCAGCCCCAGCATTTT

j_call: TRBJ2-2
v_call: TRBV9
clone_size: NA
d_call: NA
cdr3_aa: CATTWDERPGELFF
cdr3_nt: TGTGCCACCACGTGGGACGAGCGTCCCGGGGAGCTGTTTTTT

j_call: TRBJ1-5
v_call: TRBV6-5
clone_size: NA
d_call: TRBD1
cdr3_aa: CASSSSGTGSNQPQHF
cdr3_nt: TGTGCCAGCAGTTCCTCCGGGACAGGCTCTAATCAGCCCCAGCATTTT

j_call: TRBJ2-1
v_call: TRBV25-1
clone_size: NA
d_call: TRBD1
cdr3_aa: CASSERTGINEQFF
cdr3_nt: TGTGCCAGCAGTGAACGGACAGGGATCAATGAGCAGTTCTTC

j_call: TRBJ2-6
v_call: TRBV5-6
clone_size: NA
d_call: TRBD2
cdr3_aa: CASSLTSGTSGANVLTF
cdr3_nt: TGTGCCAGCAGCTTGACTAGCGGGACCTCTGGGGCCAACGTCCTGACTTTC

j_call: TRBJ2-7
v_call: TRBV19
clone_size: once
d_call: NA
cdr3_aa: CASSIGGRNYEQYF
cdr3_nt: TGTGCCAGTAGTATCGGGGGCAGAAACTACGAGCAGTACTTC

j_call: TRBJ2-1
v_call: TRBV7-9
clone_size: NA
d_call: NA
cdr3_aa: CASSFGQTAYNEQFF
cdr3_nt: TGTGCCAGCAGCTTCGGACAGACTGCCTACAATGAGCAGTTCTTC

j_call: TRBJ1-1
v_call: TRBV5-6
clone_size: NA
d_call: NA
cdr3_aa: CASSLGLQGGGTEAFF
cdr3_nt: TGTGCCAGCAGCTTGGGACTACAGGGAGGAGGCACTGAAGCTTTCTTT

j_call: TRBJ2-5
v_call: TRBV7-2
clone_size: NA
d_call: TRBD2
cdr3_aa: CASSFGLARVQETQYF
cdr3_nt: TGTGCCAGCAGCTTCGGACTAGCGAGGGTCCAAGAGACCCAGTACTTC

j_call: TRBJ1-2
v_call: TRBV9
clone_size: NA
d_call: NA
cdr3_aa: CASSVDAVSRDGYTF
cdr3_nt: TGTGCCAGCAGCGTAGATGCAGTCTCGCGCGATGGCTACACCTTC

j_call: TRBJ1-5
v_call: TRBV2
clone_size: NA
d_call: TRBD1
cdr3_aa: CASSFTGTESNQPQHF
cdr3_nt: TGTGCCAGCAGCTTTACCGGGACAGAGAGCAATCAGCCCCAGCATTTT

j_call: TRBJ1-4
v_call: TRBV13
clone_size: NA
d_call: NA
cdr3_aa: CASSLGLWGGGNEKLFF
cdr3_nt: TGTGCCAGCAGCTTAGGCCTATGGGGAGGAGGGAATGAAAAACTGTTTTTT

j_call: TRBJ1-5
v_call: TRBV28
clone_size: NA
d_call: NA
cdr3_aa: CASSLPGDTQPQHF
cdr3_nt: TGTGCCAGCAGTTTACCGGGCGACACCCAGCCCCAGCATTTT

j_call: TRBJ1-1
v_call: TRBV6-5
clone_size: NA
d_call: NA
cdr3_aa: CASRAGTRNTEAFF
cdr3_nt: TGTGCCAGCAGAGCCGGGACGAGGAACACTGAAGCTTTCTTT

j_call: TRBJ2-1
v_call: TRBV7-2
clone_size: NA
d_call: NA
cdr3_aa: CASSTPTGLRGEQFF
cdr3_nt: TGTGCCAGCAGCACCCCTACGGGACTGCGAGGTGAGCAGTTCTTC

j_call: TRBJ1-5
v_call: TRBV15
clone_size: once
d_call: NA
cdr3_aa: CATSRDYGRLTALDQPQHF
cdr3_nt: TGTGCCACCAGCAGAGATTATGGACGGCTAACGGCTCTGGATCAGCCCCAGCATTTT

j_call: TRBJ2-1
v_call: TRBV9
clone_size: NA
d_call: NA
cdr3_aa: CASSVGSRYNEQFF
cdr3_nt: TGTGCCAGCAGCGTAGGAAGCAGATACAATGAGCAGTTCTTC

j_call: TRBJ1-1
v_call: TRBV15
clone_size: NA
d_call: NA
cdr3_aa: CATSQWAGGTEAFF
cdr3_nt: TGTGCCACCAGCCAGTGGGCTGGGGGCACTGAAGCTTTCTTT

j_call: TRBJ1-3
v_call: TRBV6-1
clone_size: NA
d_call: NA
cdr3_aa: CASSEAGGNTIYF
cdr3_nt: TGTGCCAGCAGTGAAGCTGGGGGAAACACCATATATTTT

j_call: TRBJ2-7
v_call: TRBV4-3
clone_size: NA
d_call: NA
cdr3_aa: CASSQGQPSGEQYF
cdr3_nt: TGCGCCAGCAGCCAAGGACAGCCGAGCGGCGAGCAGTACTTC

j_call: TRBJ1-4
v_call: TRBV19
clone_size: NA
d_call: NA
cdr3_aa: CASDPTGATGEKLFF
cdr3_nt: TGTGCCAGTGACCCGACCGGGGCAACGGGCGAAAAACTGTTTTTT